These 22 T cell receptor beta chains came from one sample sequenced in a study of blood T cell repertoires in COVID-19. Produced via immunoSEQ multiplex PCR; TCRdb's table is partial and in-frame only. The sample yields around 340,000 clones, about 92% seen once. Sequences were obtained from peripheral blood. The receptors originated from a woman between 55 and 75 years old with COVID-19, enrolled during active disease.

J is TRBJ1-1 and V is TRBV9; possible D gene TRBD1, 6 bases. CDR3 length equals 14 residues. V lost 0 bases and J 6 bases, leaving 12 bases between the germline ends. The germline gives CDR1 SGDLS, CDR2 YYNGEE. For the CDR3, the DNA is TGTGCCAGCAGCGTAGGCCTCAGGGGCGCTGAAGCTTTCTTT. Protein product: CASSVGLRGAEAFF. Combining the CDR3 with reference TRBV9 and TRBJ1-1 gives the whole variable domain DSGVTQTPKHLITATGQRVTLRCSPRSGDLSVYWYQQSLDQGLQFLIQYYNGEERAKGNILERFSAQQFPDLHSELNLSSLELGDSALYFCASSVGLRGAEAFFGQGTRLTVV.

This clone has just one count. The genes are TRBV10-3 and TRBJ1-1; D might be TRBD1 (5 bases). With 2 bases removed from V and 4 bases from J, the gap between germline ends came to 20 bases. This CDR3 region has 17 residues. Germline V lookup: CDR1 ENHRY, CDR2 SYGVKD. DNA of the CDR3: TGTGCCATCAGTGAGCCTCGAAGGGGTAACGGTGGCACTGAAGCTTTCTTT. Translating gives CAISEPRRGNGGTEAFF.

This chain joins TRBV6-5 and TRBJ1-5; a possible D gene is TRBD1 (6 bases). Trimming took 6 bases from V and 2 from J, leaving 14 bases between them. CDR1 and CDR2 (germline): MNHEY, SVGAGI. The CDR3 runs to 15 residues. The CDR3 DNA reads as TGTGCCAGCAGAATAACAGGGATTGGCAATCAGCCCCAGCATTTT. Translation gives CASRITGIGNQPQHF.

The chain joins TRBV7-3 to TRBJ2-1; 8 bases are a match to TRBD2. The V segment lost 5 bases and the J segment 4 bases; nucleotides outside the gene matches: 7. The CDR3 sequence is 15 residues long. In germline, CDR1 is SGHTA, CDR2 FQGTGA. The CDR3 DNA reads TGTGCCAGCAGCGCGGGGACTAGGGGGTACAATGAGCAGTTCTTC. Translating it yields CASSAGTRGYNEQFF.

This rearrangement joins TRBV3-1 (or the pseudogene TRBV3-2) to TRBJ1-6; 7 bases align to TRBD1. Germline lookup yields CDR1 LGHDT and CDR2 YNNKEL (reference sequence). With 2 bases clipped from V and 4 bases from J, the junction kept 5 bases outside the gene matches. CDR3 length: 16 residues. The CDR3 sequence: CASSQSGQRYNSPLHF. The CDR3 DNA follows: TGTGCCAGCAGCCAATCGGGACAGCGATATAATTCACCCCTCCACTTT.

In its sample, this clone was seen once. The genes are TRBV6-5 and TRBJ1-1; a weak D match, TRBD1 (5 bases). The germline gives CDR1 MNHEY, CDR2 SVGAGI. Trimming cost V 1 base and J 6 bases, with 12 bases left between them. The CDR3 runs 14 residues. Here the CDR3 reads CASSYWGERAEAFF. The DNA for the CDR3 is TGTGCCAGCAGTTACTGGGGGGAGCGGGCTGAAGCTTTCTTT.

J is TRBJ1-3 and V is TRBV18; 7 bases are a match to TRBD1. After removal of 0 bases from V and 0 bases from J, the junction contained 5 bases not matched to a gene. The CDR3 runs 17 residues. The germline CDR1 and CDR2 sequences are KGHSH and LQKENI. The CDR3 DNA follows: TGTGCCAGCTCACCACCGCAGGGGGTGTCCTCTGGAAACACCATATATTTT. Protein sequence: CASSPPQGVSSGNTIYF.

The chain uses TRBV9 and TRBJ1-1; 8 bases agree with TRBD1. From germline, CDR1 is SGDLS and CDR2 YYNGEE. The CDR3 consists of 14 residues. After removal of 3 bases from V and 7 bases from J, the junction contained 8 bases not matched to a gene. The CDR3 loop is CASSAYTGGDEAFF. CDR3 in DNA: TGTGCCAGCAGCGCTTATACAGGGGGTGATGAAGCTTTCTTT.

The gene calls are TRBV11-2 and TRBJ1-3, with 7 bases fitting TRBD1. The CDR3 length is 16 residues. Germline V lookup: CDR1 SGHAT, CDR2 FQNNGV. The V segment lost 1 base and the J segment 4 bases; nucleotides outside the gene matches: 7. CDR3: CASSLGLRGRGNTIYF. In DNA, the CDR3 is TGTGCCAGCAGCTTAGGCCTCAGGGGGAGAGGAAACACCATATATTTT.

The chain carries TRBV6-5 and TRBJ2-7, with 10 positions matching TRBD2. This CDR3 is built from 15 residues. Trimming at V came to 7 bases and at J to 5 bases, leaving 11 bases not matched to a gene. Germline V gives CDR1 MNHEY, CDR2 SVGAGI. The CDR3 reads CASIHLGTSEDEQYF. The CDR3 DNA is TGTGCCAGCATCCATCTCGGGACTAGCGAGGACGAGCAGTACTTC.

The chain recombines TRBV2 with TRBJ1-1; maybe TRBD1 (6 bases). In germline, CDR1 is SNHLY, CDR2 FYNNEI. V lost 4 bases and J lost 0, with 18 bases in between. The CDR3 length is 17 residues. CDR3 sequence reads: CASSGGRGDRMNTEAFF. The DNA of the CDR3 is TGTGCCAGCAGTGGGGGCAGGGGCGATCGGATGAACACTGAAGCTTTCTTT.

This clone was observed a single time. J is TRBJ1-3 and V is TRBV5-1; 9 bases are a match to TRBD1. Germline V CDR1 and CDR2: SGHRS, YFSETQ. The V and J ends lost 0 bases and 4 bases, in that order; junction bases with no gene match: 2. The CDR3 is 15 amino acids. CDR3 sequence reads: CASSLEGQGGNTIYF. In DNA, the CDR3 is TGCGCCAGCAGCTTGGAAGGACAGGGGGGAAACACCATATATTTT.

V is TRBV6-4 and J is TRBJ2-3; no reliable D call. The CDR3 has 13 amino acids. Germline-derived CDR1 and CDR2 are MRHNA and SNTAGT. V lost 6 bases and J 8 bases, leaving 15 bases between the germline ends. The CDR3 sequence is CASSLEVPGTQYF. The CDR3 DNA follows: TGTGCCAGCAGCCTAGAGGTCCCTGGTACGCAGTATTTT.

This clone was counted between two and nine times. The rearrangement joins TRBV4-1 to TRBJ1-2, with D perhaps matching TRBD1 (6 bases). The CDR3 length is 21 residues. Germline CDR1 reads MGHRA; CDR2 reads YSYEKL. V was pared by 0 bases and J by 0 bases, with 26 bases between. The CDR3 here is CASSQDLRSNLGQRANYGYTF. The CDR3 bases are TGCGCCAGCAGCCAAGATCTTAGATCTAATCTCGGACAGAGAGCTAACTATGGCTACACCTTC.

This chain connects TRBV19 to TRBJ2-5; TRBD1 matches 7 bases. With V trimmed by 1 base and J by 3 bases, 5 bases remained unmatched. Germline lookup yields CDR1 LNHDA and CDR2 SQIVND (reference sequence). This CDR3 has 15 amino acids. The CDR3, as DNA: TGTGCCAGTAGTATAGGACAGGGTGTGAAAGAGACCCAGTACTTC. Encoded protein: CASSIGQGVKETQYF.

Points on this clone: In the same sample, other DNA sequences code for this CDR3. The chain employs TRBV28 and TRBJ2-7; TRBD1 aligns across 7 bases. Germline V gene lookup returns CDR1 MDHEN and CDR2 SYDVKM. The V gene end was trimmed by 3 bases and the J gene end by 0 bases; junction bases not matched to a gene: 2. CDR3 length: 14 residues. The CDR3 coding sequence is TGTGCCAGCAGTTTTGGGACAGCCTCCTACGAGCAGTACTTC. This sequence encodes CASSFGTASYEQYF.

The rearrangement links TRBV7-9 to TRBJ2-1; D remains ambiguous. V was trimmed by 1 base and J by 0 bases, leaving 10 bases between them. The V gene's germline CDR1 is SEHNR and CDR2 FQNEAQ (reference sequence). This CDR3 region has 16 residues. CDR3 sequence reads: CASSLDWALSYNEQFF. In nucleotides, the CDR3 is TGTGCCAGCAGCTTAGACTGGGCTCTCTCCTACAATGAGCAGTTCTTC.

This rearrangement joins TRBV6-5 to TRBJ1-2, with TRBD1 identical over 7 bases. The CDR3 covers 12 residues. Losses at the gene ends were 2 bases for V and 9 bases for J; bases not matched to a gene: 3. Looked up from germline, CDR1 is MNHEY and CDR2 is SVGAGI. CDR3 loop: CASSYQGVRYTF. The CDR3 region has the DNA TGTGCCAGCAGTTACCAGGGGGTACGCTACACCTTC.

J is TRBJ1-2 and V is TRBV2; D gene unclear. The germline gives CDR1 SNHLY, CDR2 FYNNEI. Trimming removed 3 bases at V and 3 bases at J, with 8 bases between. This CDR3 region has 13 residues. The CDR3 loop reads CASSDTVDYGYTF. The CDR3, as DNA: TGTGCCAGCAGTGATACAGTAGACTATGGCTACACCTTC.

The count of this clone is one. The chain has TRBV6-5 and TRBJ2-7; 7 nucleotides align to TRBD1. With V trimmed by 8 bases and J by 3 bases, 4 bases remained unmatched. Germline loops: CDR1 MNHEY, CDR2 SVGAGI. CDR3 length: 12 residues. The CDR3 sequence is CASGRDSYEQYF. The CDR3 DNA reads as TGTGCCAGCGGACGGGACAGCTACGAGCAGTACTTC.

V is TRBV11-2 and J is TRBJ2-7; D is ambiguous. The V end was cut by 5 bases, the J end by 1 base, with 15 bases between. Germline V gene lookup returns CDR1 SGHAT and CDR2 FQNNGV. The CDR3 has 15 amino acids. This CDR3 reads CASSPASPGSYEQYF. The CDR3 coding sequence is TGTGCCAGCAGCCCCGCCTCTCCGGGTTCCTACGAGCAGTACTTC.

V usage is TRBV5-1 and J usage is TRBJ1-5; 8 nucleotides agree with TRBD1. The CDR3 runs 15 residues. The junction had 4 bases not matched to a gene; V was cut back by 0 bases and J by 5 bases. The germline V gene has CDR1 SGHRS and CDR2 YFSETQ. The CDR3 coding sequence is TGCGCCAGCAGCTTGGCGGGGACAGGCCATCAGCCCCAGCATTTT. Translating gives CASSLAGTGHQPQHF. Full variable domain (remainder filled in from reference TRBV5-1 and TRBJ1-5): KAGVTQTPRYLIKTRGQQVTLSCSPISGHRSVSWYQQTPGQGLQFLFEYFSETQRNKGNFPGRFSGRQFSNSRSEMNVSTLELGDSALYLCASSLAGTGHQPQHFGDGTRLSIL.